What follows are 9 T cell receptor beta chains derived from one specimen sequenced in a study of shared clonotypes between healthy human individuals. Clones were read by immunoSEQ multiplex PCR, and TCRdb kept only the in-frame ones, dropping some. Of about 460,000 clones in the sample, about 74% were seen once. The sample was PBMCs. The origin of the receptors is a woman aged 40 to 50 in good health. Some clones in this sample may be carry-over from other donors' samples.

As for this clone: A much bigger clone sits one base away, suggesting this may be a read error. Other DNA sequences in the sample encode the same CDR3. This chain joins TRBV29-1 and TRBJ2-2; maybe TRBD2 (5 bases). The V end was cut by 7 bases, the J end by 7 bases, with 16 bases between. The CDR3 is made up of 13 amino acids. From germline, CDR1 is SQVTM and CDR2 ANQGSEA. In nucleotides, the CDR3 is TGCAGCGGTAGCGAAGGGTCGGGCGGGGAGCTGTTTTTT. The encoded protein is CSGSEGSGGELFF.

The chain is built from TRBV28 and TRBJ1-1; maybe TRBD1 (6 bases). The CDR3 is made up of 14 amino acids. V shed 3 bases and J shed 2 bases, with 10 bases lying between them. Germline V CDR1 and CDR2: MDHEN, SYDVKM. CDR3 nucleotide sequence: TGTGCCAGCAGTTTCCAACAGGGCAACACTGAAGCTTTCTTT. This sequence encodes CASSFQQGNTEAFF.

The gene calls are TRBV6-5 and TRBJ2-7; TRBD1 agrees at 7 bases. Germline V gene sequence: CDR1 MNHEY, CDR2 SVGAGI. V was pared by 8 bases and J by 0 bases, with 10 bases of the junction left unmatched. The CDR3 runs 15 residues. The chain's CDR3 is CASSSLKGASYEQYF. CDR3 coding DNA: TGTGCCAGCTCAAGCCTGAAGGGGGCCTCCTACGAGCAGTACTTC.

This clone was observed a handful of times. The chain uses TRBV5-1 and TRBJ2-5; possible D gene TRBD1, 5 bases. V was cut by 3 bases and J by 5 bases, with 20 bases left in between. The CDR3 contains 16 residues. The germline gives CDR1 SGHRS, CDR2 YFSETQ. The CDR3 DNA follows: TGCGCCAGCAGCTCCATCCCAGGGCAGGGCCTGGAGACCCAGTACTTC. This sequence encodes CASSSIPGQGLETQYF.

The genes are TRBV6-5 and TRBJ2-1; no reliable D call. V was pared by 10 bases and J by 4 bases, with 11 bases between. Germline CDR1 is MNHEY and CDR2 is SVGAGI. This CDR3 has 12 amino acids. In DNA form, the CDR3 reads TGTGCCATCAGCAACTTTTACAATGAGCAGTTCTTC. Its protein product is CAISNFYNEQFF.

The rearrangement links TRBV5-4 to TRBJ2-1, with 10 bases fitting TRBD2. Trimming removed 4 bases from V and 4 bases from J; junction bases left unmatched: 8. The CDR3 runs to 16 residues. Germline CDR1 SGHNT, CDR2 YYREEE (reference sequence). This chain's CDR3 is CASSPKREGLYNEQFF. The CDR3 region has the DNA TGTGCCAGCAGCCCTAAGCGGGAGGGCCTATACAATGAGCAGTTCTTC. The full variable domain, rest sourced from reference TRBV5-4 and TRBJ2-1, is ETGVTQSPTHLIKTRGQQVTLRCSSQSGHNTVSWYQQALGQGPQFIFQYYREEENGRGNFPPRFSGLQFPNYSSELNVNALELDDSALYLCASSPKREGLYNEQFFGPGTRLTVL.

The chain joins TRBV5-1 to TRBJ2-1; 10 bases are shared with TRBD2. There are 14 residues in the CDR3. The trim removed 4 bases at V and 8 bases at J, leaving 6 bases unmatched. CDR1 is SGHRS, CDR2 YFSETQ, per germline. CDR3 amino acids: CASSLWTSGDEQFF. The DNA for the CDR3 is TGCGCCAGCAGCCTTTGGACTAGCGGTGATGAGCAGTTCTTC.

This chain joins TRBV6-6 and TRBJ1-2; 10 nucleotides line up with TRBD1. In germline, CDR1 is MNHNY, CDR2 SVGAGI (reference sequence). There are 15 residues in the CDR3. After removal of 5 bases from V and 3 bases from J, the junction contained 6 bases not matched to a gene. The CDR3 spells CASSPLGTGDYGYTF. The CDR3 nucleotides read TGTGCCAGCAGTCCCCTAGGGACAGGGGACTATGGCTACACCTTC.

CDR3 in amino acids: CASSPLGVHYGYTF. In DNA, the CDR3 is TGTGCCAGCTCACCACTCGGGGTTCACTATGGCTACACCTTC. The chain couples TRBV18 to TRBJ1-2; D remains ambiguous. The CDR3 is made up of 14 amino acids. Per the germline V gene, CDR1 is KGHSH and CDR2 is LQKENI. Trimming cost V 1 base and J 3 bases, with 9 bases left between them.